The 5 T cell receptor beta chains listed next were all sequenced from one sample in a study of CD8+ T cells in alopecia areata. cDNA reverse transcribed from extracted RNA served as the sequencing template. The data were produced by immunoSEQ multiplex PCR, yet TCRdb's version contains in-frame clones alone and is incomplete. The table includes over 150,000 clones, 63% detected once. This specimen consisted of CD4+ T cells sorted from blood, obtained at week 0. These receptors all come from a human donor with alopecia areata.

This clone was detected a few times. V usage is TRBV9 and J usage is TRBJ2-5; the match to TRBD2 covers 8 bases. V was clipped by 4 bases and J by 3 bases; unmatched bases: 8. The CDR3 covers 15 residues. Germline V lookup: CDR1 SGDLS, CDR2 YYNGEE. The CDR3 coding sequence is TGTGCCAGCAGCTCCAGCGGGGGTGCTGAAGAGACCCAGTACTTC. It translates to CASSSSGGAEETQYF.

The rearrangement links TRBV14 to TRBJ2-7; D may correspond to TRBD1 or TRBD2 (5 bases each). Trimming pared 3 bases from V and 6 bases from J, leaving 15 bases between. The CDR3 is 14 residues long. The germline V gene encodes CDR1 SGHDN and CDR2 FVKESK. CDR3 region: CASSQFMGTGEQYF. The CDR3 DNA reads TGTGCCAGCAGCCAGTTTATGGGGACGGGCGAGCAGTACTTC.

This chain links TRBV7-2 with TRBJ2-7, with TRBD1 matching 7 bases. This CDR3 is 12 amino acids long. Trimming at V came to 5 bases and at J to 7 bases, leaving 5 bases not matched to a gene. CDR1 and CDR2 from the germline V gene are SGHTA and FQGNSA. The CDR3 loop reads CASSKTGSEQYF. The CDR3 DNA sequence: TGTGCCAGCAGCAAGACAGGGTCAGAGCAGTACTTC.

This clone was detected only once. The chain carries TRBV29-1 and TRBJ2-2; D not resolved. CDR1 SQVTM and CDR2 ANQGSEA come from the germline V gene. The CDR3 has 11 amino acids. Between the trimmed V and J ends, which lost 2 bases and 7 bases, there was a span of 5 bases. DNA of the CDR3: TGCAGCGTTGAATCGGGCGGGGAGCTGTTTTTT. Translation gives CSVESGGELFF.

This sequence joins TRBV30 and TRBJ1-6; D remains unclear. V was pared by 2 bases and J by 7 bases, with 9 bases between. The CDR3 runs 13 residues. Germline-derived CDR1 and CDR2 are GTSNPN and SVGIG (reference sequence). The CDR3 coding sequence is TGTGCCTGGAGTAAGGGAACAAATTCACCCCTCCACTTT. Encoded protein: CAWSKGTNSPLHF.